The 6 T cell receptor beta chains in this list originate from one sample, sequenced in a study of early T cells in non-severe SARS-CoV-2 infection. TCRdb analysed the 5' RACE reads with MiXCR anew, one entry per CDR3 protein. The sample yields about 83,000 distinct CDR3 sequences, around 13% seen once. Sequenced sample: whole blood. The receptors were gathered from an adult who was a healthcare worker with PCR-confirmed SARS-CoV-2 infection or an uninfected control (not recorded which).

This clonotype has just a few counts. Written as DNA, the CDR3 is TGTGCCAGCAGCCAAGATAGGGGACAGAACTATGGCTACACCTTC. It encodes CASSQDRGQNYGYTF. The chain employs TRBV4-2 and TRBJ1-2; 7 nucleotides align to TRBD1. CDR3 length: 15 residues. The V gene end was trimmed by 0 bases and the J gene end by 2 bases; junction bases not matched to a gene: 3. CDR1 is LGHNA, CDR2 YNFKEQ, per germline.

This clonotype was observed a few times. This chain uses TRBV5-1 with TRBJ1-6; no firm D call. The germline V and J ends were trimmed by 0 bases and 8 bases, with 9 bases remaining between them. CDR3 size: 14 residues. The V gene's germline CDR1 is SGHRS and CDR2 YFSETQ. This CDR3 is CASSLAARYSPLHF. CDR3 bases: TGCGCCAGCAGCTTGGCCGCAAGGTATTCACCCCTCCACTTT. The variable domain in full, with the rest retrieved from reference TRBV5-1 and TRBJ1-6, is KAGVTQTPRYLIKTRGQQVTLSCSPISGHRSVSWYQQTPGQGLQFLFEYFSETQRNKGNFPGRFSGRQFSNSRSEMNVSTLELGDSALYLCASSLAARYSPLHFGNGTRLTVT.

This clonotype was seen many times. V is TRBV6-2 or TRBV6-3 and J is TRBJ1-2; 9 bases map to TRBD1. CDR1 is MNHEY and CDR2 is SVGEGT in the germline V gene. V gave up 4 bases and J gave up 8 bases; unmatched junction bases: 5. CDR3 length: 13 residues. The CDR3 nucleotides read TGTGCCAGCAGTTTACAGGGGGCGCGAGGCTACACCTTC. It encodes CASSLQGARGYTF.

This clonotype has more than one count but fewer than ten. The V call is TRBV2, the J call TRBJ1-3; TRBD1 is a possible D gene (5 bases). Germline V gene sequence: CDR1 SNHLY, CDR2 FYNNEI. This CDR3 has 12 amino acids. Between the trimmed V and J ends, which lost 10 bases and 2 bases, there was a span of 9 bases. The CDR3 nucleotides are TGTGCCACCCGGACAACTGGAAACACCATATATTTT. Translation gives CATRTTGNTIYF.

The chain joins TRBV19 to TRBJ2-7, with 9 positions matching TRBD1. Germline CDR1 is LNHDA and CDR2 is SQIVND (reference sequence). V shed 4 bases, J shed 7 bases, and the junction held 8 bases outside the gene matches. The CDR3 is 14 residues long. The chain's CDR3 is CASSTSQGAGEQYF. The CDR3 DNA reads TGTGCCAGTAGTACCTCACAGGGGGCGGGAGAGCAGTACTTC.

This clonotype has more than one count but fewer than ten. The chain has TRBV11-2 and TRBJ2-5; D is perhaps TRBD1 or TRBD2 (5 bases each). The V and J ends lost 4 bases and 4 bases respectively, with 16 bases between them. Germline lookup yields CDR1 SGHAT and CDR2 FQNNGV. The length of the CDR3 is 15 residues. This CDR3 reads CASSSMPGPGETQYF. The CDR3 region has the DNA TGTGCCAGCAGCTCTATGCCGGGGCCGGGAGAGACCCAGTACTTC.